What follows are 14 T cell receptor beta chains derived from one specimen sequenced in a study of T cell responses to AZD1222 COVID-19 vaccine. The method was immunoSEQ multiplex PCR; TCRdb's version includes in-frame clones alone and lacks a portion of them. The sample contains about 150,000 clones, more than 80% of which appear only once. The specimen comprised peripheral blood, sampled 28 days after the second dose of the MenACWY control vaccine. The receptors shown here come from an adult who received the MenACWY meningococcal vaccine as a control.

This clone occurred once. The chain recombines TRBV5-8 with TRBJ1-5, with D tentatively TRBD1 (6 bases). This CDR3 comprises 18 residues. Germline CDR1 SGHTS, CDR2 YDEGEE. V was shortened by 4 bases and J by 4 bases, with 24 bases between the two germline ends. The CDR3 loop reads CASSSAGTSDFWNQPQHF. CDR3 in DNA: TGTGCCAGCAGCAGCGCCGGGACATCGGATTTCTGGAATCAGCCCCAGCATTTT.

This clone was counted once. CDR3 sequence: CASSSELAASTDTQYF. In nucleotides, the CDR3 is TGCGCCAGCAGCTCAGAACTAGCGGCTAGCACAGATACGCAGTATTTT. The chain recombines TRBV5-1 with TRBJ2-3; 8 bases map to TRBD2. CDR3 size: 16 residues. The germline gives CDR1 SGHRS, CDR2 YFSETQ. V lost 3 bases to trimming and J lost 0 bases; unmatched junction nucleotides: 6. Looking up the rest from reference TRBV5-1 and TRBJ2-3 gives the full variable domain: KAGVTQTPRYLIKTRGQQVTLSCSPISGHRSVSWYQQTPGQGLQFLFEYFSETQRNKGNFPGRFSGRQFSNSRSEMNVSTLELGDSALYLCASSSELAASTDTQYFGPGTRLTVL.

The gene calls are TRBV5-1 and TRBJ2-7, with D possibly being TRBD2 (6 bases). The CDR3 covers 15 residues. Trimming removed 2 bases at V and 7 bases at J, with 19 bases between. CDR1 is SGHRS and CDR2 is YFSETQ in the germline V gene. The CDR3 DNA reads TGCGCCAGCAGCTTAAACCAAGCGGGCCGGGGGGAGCAGTACTTC. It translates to CASSLNQAGRGEQYF. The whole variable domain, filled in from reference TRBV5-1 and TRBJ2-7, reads KAGVTQTPRYLIKTRGQQVTLSCSPISGHRSVSWYQQTPGQGLQFLFEYFSETQRNKGNFPGRFSGRQFSNSRSEMNVSTLELGDSALYLCASSLNQAGRGEQYFGPGTRLTVT.

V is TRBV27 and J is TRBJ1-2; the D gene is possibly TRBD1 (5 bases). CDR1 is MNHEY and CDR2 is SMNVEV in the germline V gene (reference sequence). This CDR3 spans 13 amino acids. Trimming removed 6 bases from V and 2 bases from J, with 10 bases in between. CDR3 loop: CASRTDKNYGYTF. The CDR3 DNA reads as TGTGCCAGCAGAACGGACAAGAACTATGGCTACACCTTC.

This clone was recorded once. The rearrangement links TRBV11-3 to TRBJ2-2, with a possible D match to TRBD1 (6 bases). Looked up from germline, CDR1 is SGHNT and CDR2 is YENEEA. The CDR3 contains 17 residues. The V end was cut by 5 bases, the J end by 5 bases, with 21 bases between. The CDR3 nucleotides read TGTGCCAGCAGCCCAGGCAGGGGATCGGTTTCAACCGGGGAGCTGTTTTTT. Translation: CASSPGRGSVSTGELFF.

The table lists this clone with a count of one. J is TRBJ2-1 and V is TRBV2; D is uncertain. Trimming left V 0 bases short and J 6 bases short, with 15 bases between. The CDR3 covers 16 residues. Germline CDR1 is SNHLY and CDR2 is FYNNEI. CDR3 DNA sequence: TGTGCCAGCAGTGAAGCTGGCCGGGCCGGGCTCAATGAGCAGTTCTTC. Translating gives CASSEAGRAGLNEQFF.

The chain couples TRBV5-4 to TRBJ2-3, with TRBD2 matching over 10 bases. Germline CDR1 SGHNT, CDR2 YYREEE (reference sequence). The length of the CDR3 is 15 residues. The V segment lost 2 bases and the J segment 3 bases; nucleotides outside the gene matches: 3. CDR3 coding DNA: TGTGCCAGCAGCTTAAGTAGCGGGGGGACAGATACGCAGTATTTT. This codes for CASSLSSGGTDTQYF.

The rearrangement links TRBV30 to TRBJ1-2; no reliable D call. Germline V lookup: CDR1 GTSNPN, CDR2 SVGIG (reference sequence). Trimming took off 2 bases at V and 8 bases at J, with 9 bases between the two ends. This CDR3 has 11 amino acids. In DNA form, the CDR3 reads TGTGCCTGGAGTCACGATCTCGGCTACACCTTC. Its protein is CAWSHDLGYTF.

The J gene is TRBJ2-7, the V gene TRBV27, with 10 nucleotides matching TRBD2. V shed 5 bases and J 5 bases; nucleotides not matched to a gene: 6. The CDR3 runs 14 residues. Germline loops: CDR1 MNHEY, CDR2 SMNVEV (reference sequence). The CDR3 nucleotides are TGTGCCAGCAGTGGGGTAGCGGGAGGAAACGAGCAGTACTTC. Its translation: CASSGVAGGNEQYF.

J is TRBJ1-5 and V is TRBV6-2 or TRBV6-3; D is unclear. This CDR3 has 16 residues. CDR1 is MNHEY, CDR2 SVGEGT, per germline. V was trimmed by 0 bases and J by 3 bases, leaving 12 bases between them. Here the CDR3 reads CASSYSIPGDNQPQHF. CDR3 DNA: TGTGCCAGCAGTTACTCGATACCAGGTGACAATCAGCCCCAGCATTTT.

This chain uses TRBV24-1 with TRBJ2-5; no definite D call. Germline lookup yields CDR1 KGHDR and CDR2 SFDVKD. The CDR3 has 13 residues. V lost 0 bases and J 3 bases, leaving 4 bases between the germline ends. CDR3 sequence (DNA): TGTGCCACCAGTGATTTGGACAAAGAGACCCAGTACTTC. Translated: CATSDLDKETQYF.

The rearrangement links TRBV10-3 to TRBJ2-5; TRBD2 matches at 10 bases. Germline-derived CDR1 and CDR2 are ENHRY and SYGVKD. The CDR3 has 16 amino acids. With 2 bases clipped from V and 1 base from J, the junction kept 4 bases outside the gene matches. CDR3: CAISEMIAGGQETQYF. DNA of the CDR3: TGTGCCATCAGTGAGATGATAGCGGGGGGCCAAGAGACCCAGTACTTC.

The CDR3 DNA sequence: TGTGCCAGCAGCTTGCCGGACAGGGGATCGGGCGAGCAGTACTTC. It translates to CASSLPDRGSGEQYF. The chain couples TRBV7-9 to TRBJ2-7; 9 bases match TRBD1. Germline V CDR1 and CDR2: SEHNR, FQNEAQ (reference sequence). J was trimmed by 6 bases and V by 3 bases; bases with no gene match: 9. The CDR3 sequence is 15 residues long.

The CDR3 DNA sequence: TGTGCCAGCAGGGTTCACGGACAGGGGGCCTACGAGCAGTACTTC. Translating gives CASRVHGQGAYEQYF. The rearrangement joins TRBV5-5 to TRBJ2-7, with 10 bases identical to TRBD1. Germline loops: CDR1 SGHKS, CDR2 YYEKEE (reference sequence). The CDR3 runs to 15 residues. Germline trimming cut 5 bases from V and 2 bases from J; bases unmatched to any gene: 7.